Each of the 11 T cell receptor beta chains below was sequenced from the same sample in a study of blood T cell repertoires in COVID-19. This table comes from immunoSEQ multiplex PCR, and its TCRdb copy is limited to in-frame clones, with some not included. The table has about 92,000 clones, 70% to 90% seen once. The sequenced material came from peripheral blood. The origin of the receptors is a human donor in a cohort sampled during active COVID-19.

As concerns this clone: Other DNA sequences in the same sample also yield this CDR3. CDR3 in amino acids: CASSLAGGRETQYF. CDR3 sequence (DNA): TGTGCCAGCAGCTTAGCGGGGGGTCGAGAGACCCAGTACTTC. The chain employs TRBV7-2 and TRBJ2-5; tentative D call: TRBD2 (6 bases). This CDR3 has 14 amino acids. The germline V gene has CDR1 SGHTA and CDR2 FQGNSA. With 0 bases removed from V and 4 bases from J, the gap between germline ends came to 9 bases.

This clone has only one observation. The chain uses TRBV4-1 and TRBJ1-1; no reliable D call. The germline gives CDR1 MGHRA, CDR2 YSYEKL. Deletions cut 2 bases from V and 6 bases from J, with 13 bases between. The CDR3 has 14 amino acids. In nucleotides, the CDR3 is TGCGCCAGCAGCCAACCCACAAGGAGACCTGAAGCTTTCTTT. Protein sequence: CASSQPTRRPEAFF.

This chain links TRBV11-3 with TRBJ2-2; 8 nucleotides agree with TRBD2. This CDR3 is 17 amino acids long. The V and J ends lost 0 bases and 4 bases, in that order; junction bases with no gene match: 7. The V gene's germline CDR1 is SGHNT and CDR2 YENEEA. The CDR3 region has the DNA TGTGCCAGCAGCTTAGATTCTAGCGGGTCGTGCACCGGGGAGCTGTTTTTT. It specifies CASSLDSSGSCTGELFF. Drawing the rest from reference TRBV11-3 and TRBJ2-2, the complete variable domain is EAGVVQSPRYKIIEKKQPVAFWCNPISGHNTLYWYLQNLGQGPELLIRYENEEAVDDSQLPKDRFSAERLKGVDSTLKIQPAELGDSAVYLCASSLDSSGSCTGELFFGEGSRLTVL.

The V gene is TRBV7-3, the J gene TRBJ2-2; no reliable D call. The length of the CDR3 is 14 residues. The germline CDR1 and CDR2 sequences are SGHTA and FQGTGA. The V gene lost 5 bases and the J gene lost 6 bases, with 13 bases spanning the gap. CDR3 sequence (DNA): TGTGCCAGCAGCCTACCTGACTCGCCCGGGGAGCTGTTTTTT. Translation: CASSLPDSPGELFF.

V usage is TRBV7-3 and J usage is TRBJ2-2; TRBD1 matches at 9 bases. There are 15 residues in the CDR3. Trimming at V came to 1 base and at J to 5 bases, leaving 2 bases not matched to a gene. Germline loops: CDR1 SGHTA, CDR2 FQGTGA. CDR3 sequence (DNA): TGTGCCAGCAGCTTAAACAGGGGGCGAACCGGGGAGCTGTTTTTT. This sequence encodes CASSLNRGRTGELFF.

This clone was counted only a few times. V usage is TRBV3-1 (or the pseudogene TRBV3-2) and J usage is TRBJ2-7; D gene uncertain. Trimming cost V 0 bases and J 5 bases, with 8 bases left between them. The CDR3 has 13 residues. Looked up from germline, CDR1 is LGHDT and CDR2 is YNNKEL (reference sequence). CDR3 amino acids: CASSQEFPDEQYF. The CDR3 DNA reads as TGTGCCAGCAGCCAAGAATTTCCTGACGAGCAGTACTTC.

This clone was observed a few times. The rearrangement uses TRBV3-1 (or the pseudogene TRBV3-2) and TRBJ2-7; 7 bases map to TRBD2. V lost 0 bases and J lost 2; bases outside the gene matches: 4. Germline values: CDR1 LGHDT, CDR2 YNNKEL (reference sequence). The CDR3 spans 15 residues. The CDR3 protein is CASSQDPSGTYEQYF. CDR3 nucleotides: TGTGCCAGCAGCCAAGACCCTAGCGGAACCTACGAGCAGTACTTC.

The genes are TRBV6-5 and TRBJ2-2; D may be TRBD1 (5 bases). Trimming cost V 2 bases and J 6 bases, with 16 bases left between them. Germline V CDR1 and CDR2: MNHEY, SVGAGI. The CDR3 consists of 16 residues. The CDR3 reads CASSYGAGWMAGELFF. In DNA form, the CDR3 reads TGTGCCAGCAGTTACGGGGCAGGGTGGATGGCCGGGGAGCTGTTTTTT.

The chain links TRBV4-2 to TRBJ2-7; 9 bases fit TRBD1. After removal of 1 base from V and 0 bases from J, the junction contained 4 bases not matched to a gene. CDR3 size: 16 residues. Germline V gene data show CDR1 as LGHNA and CDR2 as YNFKEQ. Here the CDR3 DNA reads TGTGCCAGCAGCCAAGTAGGGACAGGGCCCTCCTACGAGCAGTACTTC. It translates to CASSQVGTGPSYEQYF.

This clone appeared a few times. The chain links TRBV19 to TRBJ2-7, with 7 bases identical to TRBD1. This CDR3 comprises 13 residues. CDR1 and CDR2 from the germline V gene are LNHDA and SQIVND (reference sequence). The ends lost 5 bases at V and 9 bases at J; junction bases unmatched: 10. The DNA of the CDR3 is TGTGCCAGTAGTGTGAATCCGGGACAGTCGCAGTACTTC. Protein sequence: CASSVNPGQSQYF. Full variable domain (rest looked up from reference TRBV19 and TRBJ2-7): DGGITQSPKYLFRKEGQNVTLSCEQNLNHDAMYWYRQDPGQGLRLIYYSQIVNDFQKGDIAEGYSVSREKKESFPLTVTSAQKNPTAFYLCASSVNPGQSQYFGPGTRLTVT.

This clone was counted a single time. This chain joins TRBV6-5 and TRBJ2-3, with D hard to call. V lost 6 bases and J 1 base, leaving 14 bases between the germline ends. The CDR3 is 15 amino acids. The V gene's germline CDR1 is MNHEY and CDR2 SVGAGI. CDR3 DNA: TGTGCCAGCAGGACGACTCGGAGCGGCACAGATACGCAGTATTTT. Translated, it gives CASRTTRSGTDTQYF.